This T cell receptor (beta chain) was identified during a study of blood T cell repertoires in COVID-19. TCRdb's copy holds only in-frame clones and misses some; the assay was immunoSEQ multiplex PCR. The sample shows some 170,000 clones, 81% of them seen only once. The CDR3 has 16 residues. Germline CDR1 SGHDT, CDR2 YYEEEE. Deletions cut 3 bases from V and 4 bases from J, with 17 bases between. V is TRBV5-6 and J is TRBJ1-5, with D possibly matching TRBD1 (6 bases). The TCR sequence derives from a human donor in a cohort sampled during active COVID-19. Sequences were obtained from peripheral blood. The CDR3 DNA is TGTGCCAGCAGCTATGAGGGGGATCGGAAAAATCAGCCCCAGCATTTT. As protein: CASSYEGDRKNQPQHF.